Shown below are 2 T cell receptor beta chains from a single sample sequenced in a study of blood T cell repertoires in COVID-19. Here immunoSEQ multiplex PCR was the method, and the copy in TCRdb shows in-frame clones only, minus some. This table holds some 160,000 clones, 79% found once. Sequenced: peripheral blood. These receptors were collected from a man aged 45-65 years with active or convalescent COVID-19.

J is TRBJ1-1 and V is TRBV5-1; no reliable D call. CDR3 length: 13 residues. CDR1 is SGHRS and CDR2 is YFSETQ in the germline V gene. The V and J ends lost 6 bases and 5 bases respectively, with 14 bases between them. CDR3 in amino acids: CASTGSQRTEAFF. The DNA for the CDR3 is TGCGCCAGCACCGGGTCCCAAAGGACTGAAGCTTTCTTT.

CDR3 nucleotides: TGTGCCAGCAGCCGACAGACCAGGGAACTCCAAGAGACCCAGTACTTC. It is translated as CASSRQTRELQETQYF. This chain links TRBV16 with TRBJ2-5, with D perhaps matching TRBD1 (5 bases). This CDR3 is 16 amino acids long. Germline V gene lookup returns CDR1 KGHSY and CDR2 FQNENV. V shed 4 bases and J shed 1 base, with 16 bases lying between them.